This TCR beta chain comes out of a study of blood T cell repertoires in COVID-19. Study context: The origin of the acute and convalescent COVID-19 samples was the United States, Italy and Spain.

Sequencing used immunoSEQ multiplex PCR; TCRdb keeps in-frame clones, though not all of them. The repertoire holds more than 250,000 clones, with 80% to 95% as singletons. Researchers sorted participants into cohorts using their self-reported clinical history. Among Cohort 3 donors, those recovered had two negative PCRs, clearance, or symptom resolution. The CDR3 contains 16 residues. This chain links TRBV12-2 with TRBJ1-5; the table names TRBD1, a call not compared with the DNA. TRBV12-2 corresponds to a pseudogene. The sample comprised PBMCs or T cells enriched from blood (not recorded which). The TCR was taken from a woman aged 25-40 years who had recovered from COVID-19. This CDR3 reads CASLPPLGRGNQPQHF. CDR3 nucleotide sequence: TGTGCAAGTCTACCACCCCTGGGGCGCGGCAATCAGCCCCAGCATTTT.